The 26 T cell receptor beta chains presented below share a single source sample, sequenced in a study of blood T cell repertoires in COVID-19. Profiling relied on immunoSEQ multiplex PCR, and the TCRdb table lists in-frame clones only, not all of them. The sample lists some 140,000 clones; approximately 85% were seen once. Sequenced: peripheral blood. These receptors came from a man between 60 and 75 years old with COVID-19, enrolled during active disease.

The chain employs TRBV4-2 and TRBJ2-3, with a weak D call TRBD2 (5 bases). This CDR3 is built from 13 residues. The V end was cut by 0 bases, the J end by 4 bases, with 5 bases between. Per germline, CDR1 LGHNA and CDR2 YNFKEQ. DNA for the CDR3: TGTGCCAGCAGCCAAGAGCGGGCAGATACGCAGTATTTT. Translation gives CASSQERADTQYF.

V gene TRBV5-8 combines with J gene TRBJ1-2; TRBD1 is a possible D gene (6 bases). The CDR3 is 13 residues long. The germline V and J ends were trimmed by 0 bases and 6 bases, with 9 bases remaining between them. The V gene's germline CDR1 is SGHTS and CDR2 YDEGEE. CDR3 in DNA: TGTGCCAGCAGCTTGGAGCCAGGGGATGGCTACACCTTC. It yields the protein CASSLEPGDGYTF.

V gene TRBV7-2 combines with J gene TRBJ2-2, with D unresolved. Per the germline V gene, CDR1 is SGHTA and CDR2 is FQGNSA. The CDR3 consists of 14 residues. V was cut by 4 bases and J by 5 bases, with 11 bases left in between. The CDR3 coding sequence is TGTGCCAGCAGCTCGGTTCTAGTAACCGGGGAGCTGTTTTTT. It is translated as CASSSVLVTGELFF.

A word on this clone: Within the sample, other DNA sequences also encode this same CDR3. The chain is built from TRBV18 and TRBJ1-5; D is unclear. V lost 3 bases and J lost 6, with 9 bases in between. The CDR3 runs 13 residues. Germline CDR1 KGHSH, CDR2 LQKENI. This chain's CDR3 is CASSPPGGQPQHF. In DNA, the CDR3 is TGTGCCAGCTCACCGCCGGGTGGTCAGCCCCAGCATTTT.

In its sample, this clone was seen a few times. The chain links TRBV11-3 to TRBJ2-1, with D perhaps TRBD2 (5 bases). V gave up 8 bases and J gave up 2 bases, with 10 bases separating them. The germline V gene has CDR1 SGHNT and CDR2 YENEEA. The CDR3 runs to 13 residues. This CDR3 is CASRASTYNEQFF. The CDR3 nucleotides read TGTGCCAGCCGGGCTAGCACCTACAATGAGCAGTTCTTC.

Here the CDR3 reads CASSPRFSGTTNTEAFF. The CDR3 DNA is TGTGCCAGCTCACCACGATTTTCTGGGACAACGAACACTGAAGCTTTCTTT. This rearrangement joins TRBV18 to TRBJ1-1; D is perhaps TRBD1 (6 bases). The CDR3 is 17 amino acids. CDR1 is KGHSH, CDR2 LQKENI, per germline. V lost 1 base and J lost 1, with 16 bases in between. Complete variable domain (other parts from reference TRBV18 and TRBJ1-1): NAGVMQNPRHLVRRRGQEARLRCSPMKGHSHVYWYRQLPEEGLKFMVYLQKENIIDESGMPKERFSAEFPKEGPSILRIQQVVRGDSAAYFCASSPRFSGTTNTEAFFGQGTRLTVV.

CDR3 loop: CASSQEVRAGVPPLHF. CDR3 bases: TGCGCCAGCAGCCAAGAAGTCAGGGCAGGGGTCCCACCCCTCCACTTT. This sequence joins TRBV4-1 and TRBJ1-6; possibly TRBD1 for D (6 bases). Germline lookup yields CDR1 MGHRA and CDR2 YSYEKL. This CDR3 spans 16 amino acids. Trimming stripped 0 bases from V and 11 bases from J, with 17 bases between.

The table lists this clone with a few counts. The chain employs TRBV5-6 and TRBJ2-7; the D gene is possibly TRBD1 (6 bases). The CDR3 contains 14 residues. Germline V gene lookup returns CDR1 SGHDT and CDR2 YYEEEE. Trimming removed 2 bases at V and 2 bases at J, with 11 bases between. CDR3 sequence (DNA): TGTGCCAGCAGCTTTCAGGGGCTTACCTACGAGCAGTACTTC. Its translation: CASSFQGLTYEQYF.

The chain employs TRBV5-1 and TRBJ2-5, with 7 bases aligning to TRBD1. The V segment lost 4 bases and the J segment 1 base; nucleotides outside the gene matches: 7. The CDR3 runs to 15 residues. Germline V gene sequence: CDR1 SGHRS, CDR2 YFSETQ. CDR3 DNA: TGCGCCAGCAGCCCTCTCGGACAGGTCCAAGAGACCCAGTACTTC. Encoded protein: CASSPLGQVQETQYF. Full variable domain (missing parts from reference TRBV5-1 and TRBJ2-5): KAGVTQTPRYLIKTRGQQVTLSCSPISGHRSVSWYQQTPGQGLQFLFEYFSETQRNKGNFPGRFSGRQFSNSRSEMNVSTLELGDSALYLCASSPLGQVQETQYFGPGTRLLVL.

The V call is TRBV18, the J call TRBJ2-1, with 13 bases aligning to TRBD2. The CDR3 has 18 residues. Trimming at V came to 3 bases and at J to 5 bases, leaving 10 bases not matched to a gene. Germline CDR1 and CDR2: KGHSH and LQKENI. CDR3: CASSPRTSGSRVNNEQFF. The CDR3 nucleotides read TGTGCCAGCTCACCGAGGACTAGCGGGAGCCGGGTAAACAATGAGCAGTTCTTC.

The CDR3 spells CASSQGGGGSVGTEAFF. The CDR3, as DNA: TGCGCCAGCAGCCAAGGGGGAGGAGGGTCCGTGGGCACTGAAGCTTTCTTT. This chain connects TRBV4-3 to TRBJ1-1; D ambiguous. CDR1 and CDR2 from the germline V gene are LGHNA and YSLEER. The CDR3 sequence is 17 residues long. V dropped 1 base and J dropped 4 bases, with 19 bases sitting between them.

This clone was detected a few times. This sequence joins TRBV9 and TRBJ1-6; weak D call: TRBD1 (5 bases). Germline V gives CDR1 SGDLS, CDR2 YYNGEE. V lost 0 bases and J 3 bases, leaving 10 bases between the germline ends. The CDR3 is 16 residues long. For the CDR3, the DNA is TGTGCCAGCAGCGTAGCCCAGGGAGGCTATAATTCACCCCTCCACTTT. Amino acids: CASSVAQGGYNSPLHF.

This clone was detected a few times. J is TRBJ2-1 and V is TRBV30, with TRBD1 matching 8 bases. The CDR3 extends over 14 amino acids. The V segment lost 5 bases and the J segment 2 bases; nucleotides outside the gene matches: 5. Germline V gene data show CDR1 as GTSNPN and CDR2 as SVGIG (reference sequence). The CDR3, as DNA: TGTGCCTGGTTCGACAGGGGAGCCTACAATGAGCAGTTCTTC. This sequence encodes CAWFDRGAYNEQFF. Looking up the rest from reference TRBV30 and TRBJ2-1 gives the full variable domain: SQTIHQWPATLVQPVGSPLSLECTVEGTSNPNLYWYRQAAGRGLQLLFYSVGIGQISSEVPQNLSASRPQDRQFILSSKKLLLSDSGFYLCAWFDRGAYNEQFFGPGTRLTVL.

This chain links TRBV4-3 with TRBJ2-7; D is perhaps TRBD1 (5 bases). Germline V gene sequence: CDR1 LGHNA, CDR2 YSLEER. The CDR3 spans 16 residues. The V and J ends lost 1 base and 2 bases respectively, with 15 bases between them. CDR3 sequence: CASSQALGVPTYEQYF. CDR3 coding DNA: TGCGCCAGCAGCCAAGCCTTAGGGGTCCCCACCTACGAGCAGTACTTC.

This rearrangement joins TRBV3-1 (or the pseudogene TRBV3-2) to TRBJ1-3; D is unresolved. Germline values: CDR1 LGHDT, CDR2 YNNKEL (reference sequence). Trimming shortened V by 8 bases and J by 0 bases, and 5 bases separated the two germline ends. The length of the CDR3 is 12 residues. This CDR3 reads CASLSSGNTIYF. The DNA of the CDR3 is TGTGCCAGCCTTTCCTCTGGAAACACCATATATTTT.

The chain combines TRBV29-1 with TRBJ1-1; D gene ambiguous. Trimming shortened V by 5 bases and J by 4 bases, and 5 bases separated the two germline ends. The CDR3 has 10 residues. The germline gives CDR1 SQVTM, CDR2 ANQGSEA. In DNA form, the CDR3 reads TGCAGCGTTTTCCGCACTGAAGCTTTCTTT. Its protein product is CSVFRTEAFF.

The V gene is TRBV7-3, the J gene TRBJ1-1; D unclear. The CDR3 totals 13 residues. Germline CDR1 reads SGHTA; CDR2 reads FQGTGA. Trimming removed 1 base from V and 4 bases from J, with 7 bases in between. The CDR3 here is CASSLSPGTEAFF. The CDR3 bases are TGTGCCAGCAGCTTAAGCCCGGGCACTGAAGCTTTCTTT.

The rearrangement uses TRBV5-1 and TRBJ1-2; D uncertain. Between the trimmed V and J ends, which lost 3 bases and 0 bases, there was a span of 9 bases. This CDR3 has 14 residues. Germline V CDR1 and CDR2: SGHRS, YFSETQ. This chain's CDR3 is CASSSSGTNYGYTF. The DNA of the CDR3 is TGCGCCAGCAGCTCAAGCGGGACTAACTATGGCTACACCTTC.

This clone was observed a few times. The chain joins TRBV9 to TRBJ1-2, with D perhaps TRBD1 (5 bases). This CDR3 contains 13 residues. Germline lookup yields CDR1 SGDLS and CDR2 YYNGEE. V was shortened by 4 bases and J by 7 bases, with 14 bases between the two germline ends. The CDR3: CASSPRTLGGYTF. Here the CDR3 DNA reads TGTGCCAGCAGCCCCCGGACATTAGGTGGCTACACCTTC.

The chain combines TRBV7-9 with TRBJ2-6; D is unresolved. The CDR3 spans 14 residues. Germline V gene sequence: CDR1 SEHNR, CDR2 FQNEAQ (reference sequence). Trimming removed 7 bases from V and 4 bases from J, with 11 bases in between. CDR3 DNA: TGTGCCAGCACCTCAATGGCCGGGGCCAACGTCCTGACTTTC. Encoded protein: CASTSMAGANVLTF.

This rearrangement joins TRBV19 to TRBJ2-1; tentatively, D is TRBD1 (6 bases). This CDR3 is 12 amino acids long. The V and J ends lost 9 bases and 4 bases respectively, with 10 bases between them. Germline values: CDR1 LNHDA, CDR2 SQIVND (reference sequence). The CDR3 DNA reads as TGTGCCAGCTCGGACAGATACAATGAGCAGTTCTTC. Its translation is CASSDRYNEQFF.

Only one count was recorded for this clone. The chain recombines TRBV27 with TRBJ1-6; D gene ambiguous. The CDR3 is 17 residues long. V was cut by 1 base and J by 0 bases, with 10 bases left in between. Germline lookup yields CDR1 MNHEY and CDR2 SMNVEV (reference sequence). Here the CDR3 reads CASSLWSTSSYNSPLHF. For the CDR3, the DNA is TGTGCCAGCAGTTTATGGTCAACCAGCTCCTATAATTCACCCCTCCACTTT.

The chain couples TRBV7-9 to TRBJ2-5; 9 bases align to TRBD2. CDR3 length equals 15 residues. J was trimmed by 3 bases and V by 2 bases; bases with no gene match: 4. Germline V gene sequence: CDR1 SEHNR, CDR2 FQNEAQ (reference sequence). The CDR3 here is CASSLSSGSEETQYF. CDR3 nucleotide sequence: TGTGCCAGCAGCTTAAGTAGCGGGAGTGAAGAGACCCAGTACTTC.

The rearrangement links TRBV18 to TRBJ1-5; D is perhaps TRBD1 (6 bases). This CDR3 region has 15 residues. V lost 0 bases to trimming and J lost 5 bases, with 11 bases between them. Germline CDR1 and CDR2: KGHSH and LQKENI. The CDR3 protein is CASSPPGQLDQPQHF. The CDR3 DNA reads TGTGCCAGCTCACCACCTGGACAGCTAGATCAGCCCCAGCATTTT.

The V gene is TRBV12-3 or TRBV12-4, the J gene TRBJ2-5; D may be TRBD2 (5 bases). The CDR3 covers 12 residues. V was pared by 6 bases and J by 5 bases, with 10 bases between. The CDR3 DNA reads TGTGCCAGCAGCCCGGGGTTCGAGACCCAGTACTTC. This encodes CASSPGFETQYF.

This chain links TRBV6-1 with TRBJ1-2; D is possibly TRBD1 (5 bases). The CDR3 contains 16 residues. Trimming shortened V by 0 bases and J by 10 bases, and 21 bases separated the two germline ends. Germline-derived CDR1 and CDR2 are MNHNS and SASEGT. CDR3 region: CASSEALQVSRGDYTF. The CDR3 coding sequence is TGTGCCAGCAGTGAAGCGCTTCAAGTCTCAAGGGGCGACTACACCTTC.